This T cell receptor beta chain was sequenced during a study of blood T cell repertoires in COVID-19. Looking at the study overall: Italy, Spain and the United States were the sources of the convalescent and acute COVID-19 samples.

V dropped 1 base and J dropped 14; count of bases not matched to a gene: 5. CDR3 length: 13 amino acids. Germline V CDR1 and CDR2: SGDLS, YYNGEE. Measured with immunoSEQ multiplex PCR; TCRdb has only the in-frame clones, and not every one. The table shows around 270,000 clones, with 88% occurring only once. The TCR originated in a woman between 40 and 50 years old who had been exposed to COVID-19. This rearrangement joins TRBV9 to TRBJ2-1; 11 nucleotides match TRBD2. Specimen: PBMCs or T cells enriched from blood (not recorded which). For the CDR3, the DNA is TGTGCCAGCAGCGTAAATAGCGGGGGGGCGAAGTTCTTC. Encoded protein: CASSVNSGGAKFF.